The clone carrying this TCR beta chain was seen only a few times. Its antigen is undetermined. The junction departs from the called germline gene at one end, perhaps through a read error. It was RNA transcripts that yielded the amplified TCR beta CDR3 regions. The HTBI primer set served for first-round RT-PCR of the TCR CDR3. TCRdb called the multiplex PCR reads again in MiXCR, with one record for every CDR3 protein. The table shows approximately 400,000 distinct CDR3 sequences, with roughly 19% occurring only once. This CDR3 region has 15 residues. The germline V gene encodes CDR1 SGHVS and CDR2 FQNEAQ. The data were taken from a study of T cells in Graves' hyperthyroidism and ophthalmopathy. The study's findings and limits: Most clonotypes expanded in the thyroid (above 0.001) were also present in blood.

The J gene is TRBJ1-4, the V gene TRBV7-8; D gene uncertain. The sequenced sample was blood. The TCR originated in a woman in her late teens or twenties with Graves' hyperthyroidism. CDR3 bases: TGTGCCAGCAGCTTATCTACTGCAACTGATGAAAAACTGTTTTTT. Translated, it gives CASSLSTATDEKLFF. Based on the CDR3 plus reference TRBV7-8 and TRBJ1-4, the full variable domain is GAGVSQSPRYKVAKRGQDVALRCDPISGHVSLFWYQQALGQGPEFLTYFQNEAQLDKSGLPSDRFFAERPEGSVSTLKIQRTQQEDSAVYLCASSLSTATDEKLFFGSGTQLSVL.